These T cell receptor beta chains were read from a single sample in a study of CD8 T cells in ankylosing spondylitis. MiXCR was run by TCRdb on the 5' RACE reads, yielding one entry per CDR3 protein. The table includes over 400,000 distinct CDR3 sequences, about 24% detected once. Sequenced sample: blood, either unsorted or a sorted T cell fraction (not recorded which). Receptors originate from a male donor with ankylosing spondylitis. The CDR3 runs from the conserved cysteine through the conserved F or W. A D gene is named only where the DNA matches it firmly. Not all rows give a size; the values are once, few, many and, for expanded clones, a class.

few	TRBJ2-5	TRBV10-2	-	TGCGCCGCTGGACAGTTGAGAGAGACCCAGTACTTC	CAAGQLRETQYF
-	TRBJ2-3	TRBV12-3/TRBV12-4	-	TGTGCCAGCAGTCCCATGGGGGGAGCCCCCACAGATACGCAGTATTTT	CASSPMGGAPTDTQYF
-	TRBJ2-2	TRBV12-5	-	TGTGCTAGTGGTTTCCCTTTGAGGGGAGCCAGCGCCCGACCCGGGGAGCTGTTTTTT	CASGFPLRGASARPGELFF
-	TRBJ2-5	TRBV15	TRBD2	TGTGCCACCAGCAGCGCCGGGAGGGGACAAGAGACCCAGTACTTC	CATSSAGRGQETQYF
few	TRBJ2-3	TRBV20-1	-	TGCAGTGCTAACGCAGGGACTCTCACAGATACGCAGTATTTT	CSANAGTLTDTQYF
few	TRBJ2-1	TRBV5-1	TRBD1	TGCGCCAGCAGCGGGGGGACAGGGTCTTTGAATGAGCAGTTCTTC	CASSGGTGSLNEQFF
-	TRBJ2-1	TRBV6-2/TRBV6-3	TRBD2	TGTGCCAGCCAGACTAGCGTGACCTACAATGAGCAGTTCTTC	CASQTSVTYNEQFF
-	TRBJ2-1	TRBV20-1	TRBD1	TGCAGTGCTAGTTCGGGACAGGCTGCGAATGAGCAGTTCTTC	CSASSGQAANEQFF
many	TRBJ2-1	TRBV5-1	-	TGCGCCTCAGCCCCCGCTTTTCTTAAAACGGGCCAAAATTACAATGAGCAGTTCTTC	CASAPAFLKTGQNYNEQFF
-	TRBJ2-1	TRBV27	-	TGTGCCAGCAAAGCCCTAGCCGAGGAGCAGTTCTTC	CASKALAEEQFF
-	TRBJ2-5	TRBV20-1	-	TGCAGTGCTAGAAGCGGGCACGAGACCCAGTACTTC	CSARSGHETQYF
-	TRBJ1-4	TRBV11-3	TRBD1	TGTGCCAGCAGTCTTGGACAGGGGGCTTTTGAAAAACTGTTTTTT	CASSLGQGAFEKLFF
-	TRBJ1-1	TRBV27	-	TGTGCCAGCAGTTCCCCTGTCGGGGACGGCTTCACTGAAGCTTTCTTT	CASSSPVGDGFTEAFF
-	TRBJ2-3	TRBV18	-	TGTGCCAGCTCACCATTGTACTCCACCACAGATACGCAGTATTTT	CASSPLYSTTDTQYF
-	TRBJ1-2	TRBV15	-	TGTGCCACCAGCAGAGATCATGGTCCTCGGAACTATGGCTACACCTTC	CATSRDHGPRNYGYTF
few	TRBJ1-2	TRBV20-1	-	TGCAGTGCTATGTGGGAGACTACTAACTATGGCTACACCTTC	CSAMWETTNYGYTF
-	TRBJ1-5	TRBV10-3	-	TGTGCCATCAGTGCCCGGACAGTCGGTCAGCCCCAGCATTTT	CAISARTVGQPQHF
-	TRBJ1-4	TRBV12-3/TRBV12-4	-	TGTGCCAGCAGTTTGAGGGCGGAGAGTGAAAAACTGTTTTTT	CASSLRAESEKLFF
-	TRBJ2-3	TRBV11-2	TRBD2	TGTGCCAGCAGCCGTAGGGGTGGCCTAGCGGACACAGATACGCAGTATTTT	CASSRRGGLADTDTQYF
-	TRBJ2-3	TRBV18	-	TGTGCCAGCTCACGGGACGGAGCACACACAGATACGCAGTATTTT	CASSRDGAHTDTQYF
-	TRBJ2-5	TRBV20-1	TRBD2	TGCAGTGCTTCGGGAGGGAAAGAGACCCAGTACTTC	CSASGGKETQYF
-	TRBJ2-5	TRBV11-2	-	TGTGCCAGCAGCTCCCCCGCAGGGGCAAAGACCCAGTACTTC	CASSSPAGAKTQYF
-	TRBJ2-1	TRBV10-3	-	TGTGCCATCAGTCCCAACGGGGAGGTCCTCTCTGGGGGTGAGCAGTTCTTC	CAISPNGEVLSGGEQFF
-	TRBJ2-7	TRBV12-3/TRBV12-4	TRBD2	TGTGCCAGCAGCCTTCGGACTAGCGGGACGTACTCCTACGAGCAGTACTTC	CASSLRTSGTYSYEQYF
-	TRBJ2-2	TRBV5-1	-	TGCGCCAGCAGCTCCCTATCGGGGAGCGGGGAGCTGTTTTTT	CASSSLSGSGELFF
-	TRBJ2-1	TRBV4-1	TRBD2	TGCGCCAGCAGGGGCGGACTAGCGGGTGACAATGAGCAGTTCTTC	CASRGGLAGDNEQFF
-	TRBJ2-7	TRBV3-1	-	TGTGCCAGCAGCCCGGCGAAGGGGGGATTGTACGAGCAGTACTTC	CASSPAKGGLYEQYF
-	TRBJ2-2	TRBV6-1	TRBD1	TGTGCCAGCAGTGTCATGGGGACAGGGGCGAACACCGGGGAGCTGTTTTTT	CASSVMGTGANTGELFF
many	TRBJ1-2	TRBV5-1	-	TGCGCCAGCAGCTTGAGGGCAGACCACTATGGCTACACCTTC	CASSLRADHYGYTF
many	TRBJ2-1	TRBV7-9	-	TGTGCCAGCAGCTTACAGGGTTGGGAGCAGTTCTTC	CASSLQGWEQFF
-	TRBJ1-5	TRBV24-1	-	TGTGCCACCAGTGATTTTGAGGCTGGCAGGGGACAGCCCCAGCATTTT	CATSDFEAGRGQPQHF
few	TRBJ1-1	TRBV28	-	TGTGCCAGCAGTCCACCTCTAACTGAAGCTTTCTTT	CASSPPLTEAFF
-	TRBJ2-3	TRBV12-3/TRBV12-4	TRBD2	TGTGCCAGCGGTCGGACTAGCGGGAGAATAGATACGCAGTATTTT	CASGRTSGRIDTQYF
-	TRBJ2-3	TRBV14	TRBD2	TGTGCCAGCAGCCGGCGACTAGCGGATGCGTCAGATACGCAGTATTTT	CASSRRLADASDTQYF
few	TRBJ1-1	TRBV6-5	TRBD1	TGTGCCAGCAGAACGACAGGGTTTGGGGGCACTGAAGCTTTCTTT	CASRTTGFGGTEAFF
-	TRBJ1-1	TRBV12-3/TRBV12-4	TRBD1	TGTGCCAGCAGTCCGGGACAGGGGATCACTGAAGCTTTCTTT	CASSPGQGITEAFF
few	TRBJ1-1	TRBV3-1	-	TGTGCCAGCAGCCCGTCCCGAGGGAACACTGAAGCTTTCTTT	CASSPSRGNTEAFF
-	TRBJ2-3	TRBV3-1	-	TGTGCCAGCAGCCAGGGGGTAGGAAGGAGCACAGATACGCAGTATTTT	CASSQGVGRSTDTQYF
-	TRBJ1-5	TRBV4-1	-	TGCGCCAGCAGCCAAGATCACAAGGAGCCCCAGCATTTT	CASSQDHKEPQHF
-	TRBJ2-3	TRBV11-2	-	TGTGCCAGCAGCGCTACAGGATCTGGGGGCGCAGATACGCAGTATTTT	CASSATGSGGADTQYF
-	TRBJ1-5	TRBV7-2	-	TGTGCCAGCAGCTTAGAATCGACAAATAATCAGCCCCAGCATTTT	CASSLESTNNQPQHF
-	TRBJ1-1	TRBV12-3/TRBV12-4	-	TGTGCCAGCACCCCGACATACGCTGAAGCTTTCTTT	CASTPTYAEAFF
-	TRBJ2-5	TRBV11-2	-	TGTGCCAGCAGCCGCAGGGGGGTGGATGAGACCCAGTACTTC	CASSRRGVDETQYF